Each of the 17 T cell receptor beta chains below was sequenced from the same sample in a study of blood T cell repertoires in COVID-19. Libraries were prepared by immunoSEQ multiplex PCR; TCRdb keeps only in-frame clonotypes and omits some of them. The table records roughly 66,000 clones, 65% to 90% of them present only once. Sequenced material: peripheral blood. These receptors were taken from a man in his 60s with acute or convalescent COVID-19.

The rearrangement links TRBV9 to TRBJ1-1; TRBD1 aligns across 8 bases. V lost 4 bases and J lost 7; bases outside the gene matches: 12. This CDR3 has 15 amino acids. From germline, CDR1 is SGDLS and CDR2 YYNGEE. The CDR3 DNA follows: TGTGCCAGCAGCCCACGAGACAGGGGAGGAGGTGAAGCTTTCTTT. Translation gives CASSPRDRGGGEAFF.

This clone was seen only a few times. Other nucleotide sequences in the sample specify the same CDR3. The chain employs TRBV5-1 and TRBJ2-1; the match to TRBD2 covers 9 bases. The CDR3 extends over 16 amino acids. Germline V lookup: CDR1 SGHRS, CDR2 YFSETQ. J gave up 7 bases and V 4 bases, and 12 bases lay outside the gene matches. The chain's CDR3 is CASSKPGLAGGNEQFF. The CDR3 nucleotides are TGCGCCAGCAGCAAGCCGGGACTAGCCGGGGGGAATGAGCAGTTCTTC. Complete variable domain (other parts from reference TRBV5-1 and TRBJ2-1): KAGVTQTPRYLIKTRGQQVTLSCSPISGHRSVSWYQQTPGQGLQFLFEYFSETQRNKGNFPGRFSGRQFSNSRSEMNVSTLELGDSALYLCASSKPGLAGGNEQFFGPGTRLTVL.

This sequence joins TRBV5-4 and TRBJ2-7; 10 nucleotides line up with TRBD1. Trimming removed 4 bases from V and 7 bases from J; junction bases left unmatched: 8. The CDR3 is made up of 14 amino acids. From germline, CDR1 is SGHNT and CDR2 YYREEE (reference sequence). CDR3: CASSRRQGAGEQYF. The CDR3 DNA follows: TGTGCCAGCAGCCGCCGACAGGGGGCGGGTGAGCAGTACTTC.

DNA for the CDR3: TGTGCCAGCAGCTTGGACCAGGGCTCCGAAAAACTGTTTTTT. Protein: CASSLDQGSEKLFF. This sequence joins TRBV5-4 and TRBJ1-4, with D possibly being TRBD1 (5 bases). The CDR3 has 14 amino acids. CDR1 and CDR2 from the germline V gene are SGHNT and YYREEE (reference sequence). Trimming took 0 bases from V and 8 from J, leaving 11 bases between them.

This clone was seen once. The CDR3 sequence: CASSSRPRQVSSGYTF. The CDR3 DNA sequence: TGTGCCAGCAGCTCTCGACCCAGACAGGTATCTTCAGGCTACACCTTC. This chain joins TRBV7-2 and TRBJ1-2, with D perhaps TRBD1 (6 bases). There are 16 residues in the CDR3. The V end was cut by 4 bases, the J end by 8 bases, with 23 bases between. Germline V gene lookup returns CDR1 SGHTA and CDR2 FQGNSA.

The rearrangement links TRBV27 to TRBJ2-5; the match to TRBD2 covers 13 bases. The CDR3 loop spans 22 amino acids. The J segment lost 2 bases and the V segment lost 1 base, leaving 19 bases of the junction unmatched. In germline, CDR1 is MNHEY, CDR2 SMNVEV (reference sequence). CDR3 bases: TGTGCCAGCAGTTTATTTGGACAAATCCCCGGGACTAGCGGGGACAGACAAGAGACCCAGTACTTC. Protein sequence: CASSLFGQIPGTSGDRQETQYF.

The chain joins TRBV7-2 to TRBJ2-7; 11 positions match TRBD1. This CDR3 has 16 amino acids. The junction had 7 bases not matched to a gene; V was cut back by 6 bases and J by 0 bases. Per germline, CDR1 SGHTA and CDR2 FQGNSA. DNA of the CDR3: TGTGCCAGCAGGGTCCGGGACAGGGGGTCCTCCTACGAGCAGTACTTC. Amino acids: CASRVRDRGSSYEQYF.

This clone appeared many times. The chain is built from TRBV19 and TRBJ2-1; 10 positions match TRBD2. Germline assignment: CDR1 LNHDA and CDR2 SQIVND (reference sequence). The CDR3 sequence is 15 residues long. V shed 5 bases, J shed 8 bases, and the junction held 9 bases outside the gene matches. The CDR3 loop is CASSGERGGRDEQFF. DNA for the CDR3: TGTGCCAGTAGTGGGGAGCGGGGGGGCCGTGATGAGCAGTTCTTC.

The chain recombines TRBV6-4 with TRBJ2-2, with a tentative D call TRBD2 (5 bases). This CDR3 region has 13 residues. Trimming pared 4 bases from V and 3 bases from J, leaving 6 bases between. Germline-derived CDR1 and CDR2 are MRHNA and SNTAGT. CDR3: CASSVGDTGELFF. In DNA, the CDR3 is TGTGCCAGCAGTGTGGGAGACACCGGGGAGCTGTTTTTT.

The J gene is TRBJ1-1, the V gene TRBV27; D is possibly TRBD1 (5 bases). There are 14 residues in the CDR3. Between the trimmed V and J ends, which lost 3 bases and 3 bases, there was a span of 11 bases. Germline CDR1 is MNHEY and CDR2 is SMNVEV (reference sequence). In nucleotides, the CDR3 is TGTGCCAGCAGTTTTGAGCCAGGGTACACTGAAGCTTTCTTT. It is translated as CASSFEPGYTEAFF.

The chain combines TRBV5-5 with TRBJ1-6, with D perhaps TRBD1 (6 bases). Germline-derived CDR1 and CDR2 are SGHKS and YYEKEE (reference sequence). The CDR3 sequence is 16 residues long. Trimming shortened V by 1 base and J by 8 bases, and 16 bases separated the two germline ends. CDR3 DNA: TGTGCCAGCAGCTTGTGGGGGCCCTCGGAGGATTCACCCCTCCACTTT. The encoded protein is CASSLWGPSEDSPLHF.

This clone was observed a single time. The chain uses TRBV4-3 and TRBJ2-1; D possibly corresponds to TRBD2 (6 bases). The length of the CDR3 is 16 residues. Germline lookup yields CDR1 LGHNA and CDR2 YSLEER. V dropped 1 base and J dropped 7 bases, with 17 bases sitting between them. In DNA, the CDR3 is TGCGCCAGCAGCCAAGGGAGGAGGGGTACAAAGAATGAGCAGTTCTTC. This codes for CASSQGRRGTKNEQFF.

The V and J genes are TRBV2 and TRBJ2-7; possible D gene TRBD1, 6 bases. Trimming took 3 bases from V and 2 from J, leaving 17 bases between them. Per germline, CDR1 SNHLY and CDR2 FYNNEI. The CDR3 contains 16 residues. The CDR3 loop reads CASSEGRDTATYEQYV. In DNA, the CDR3 is TGTGCCAGCAGTGAGGGTAGGGACACCGCGACCTACGAGCAGTACGTC.

V is TRBV5-1 and J is TRBJ2-5; tentative D call: TRBD2 (5 bases). In germline, CDR1 is SGHRS, CDR2 YFSETQ. The CDR3 is 16 residues long. The V and J ends lost 6 bases and 4 bases respectively, with 22 bases between them. The CDR3 DNA sequence: TGCGCCAGCACCCTGAGAGGGTTAGAAAAGAGAGAGACCCAGTACTTC. Translation gives CASTLRGLEKRETQYF. The entire variable domain, with the rest obtained from reference TRBV5-1 and TRBJ2-5, is as follows: KAGVTQTPRYLIKTRGQQVTLSCSPISGHRSVSWYQQTPGQGLQFLFEYFSETQRNKGNFPGRFSGRQFSNSRSEMNVSTLELGDSALYLCASTLRGLEKRETQYFGPGTRLLVL.

The DNA of the CDR3 is TGCGCCAGCAAACAGGGGGCCTCTGGAAACACCATATATTTT. It yields the protein CASKQGASGNTIYF. V is TRBV5-1 and J is TRBJ1-3, with 9 bases matching TRBD1. This CDR3 comprises 14 residues. V lost 6 bases and J lost 0; bases outside the gene matches: 1. Per germline, CDR1 SGHRS and CDR2 YFSETQ.

This chain connects TRBV7-2 to TRBJ1-1, with unresolved D. The CDR3 extends over 14 amino acids. Per germline, CDR1 SGHTA and CDR2 FQGNSA. The V end was cut by 1 base, the J end by 7 bases, with 13 bases between. The CDR3 DNA reads TGTGCCAGCAGCTTAGGAGGCGGCAACCTTGAAGCTTTCTTT. Protein sequence: CASSLGGGNLEAFF.

This chain links TRBV9 with TRBJ1-2; 7 positions match TRBD1. This CDR3 spans 14 amino acids. Germline V gene lookup returns CDR1 SGDLS and CDR2 YYNGEE. Trimming took 0 bases from V and 8 from J; bases not matched to a gene: 7. This chain's CDR3 is CASSVAGTARGYTF. Written as DNA, the CDR3 is TGTGCCAGCAGCGTAGCCGGGACAGCAAGAGGCTACACCTTC.